The 9 T cell receptor beta chains listed next were all sequenced from one sample in a study of regulatory T cells in long-lasting Graves disease. Researchers made TCR beta libraries by using iRepertoire HTBI primers and running Arm-PCR on CDR3 regions. From the multiplex PCR reads, TCRdb called clonotypes with MiXCR, one entry per CDR3 protein. The sample lists hundreds of thousands of distinct CDR3 sequences, about 16% occurring once. Time point denoted: newly diagnosed GD, antithyroid drugs for less than 3 months. The TCR library used RNA extracted from PBMCs. The sample also formed part of further work on T cells in Graves' hyperthyroidism and ophthalmopathy.

Source: peripheral blood mononuclear cells (PBMCs), taken at new diagnosis, from a patient treated with antithyroid drugs. Receptors were obtained from a woman in her 30s with Graves disease.

This clonotype was observed a single time. A read error may explain this, as a much larger clone is one base away. The CDR3 sequence: CASSLEQQIEASF. The CDR3 DNA sequence: TGCGCCAGCAGCTTAGAACAGCAAATTGAAGCTTCCTTT. The V call is TRBV5-1, the J call TRBJ1-1; D not resolved. The CDR3 loop spans 13 amino acids. Germline V gene data show CDR1 as SGHRS and CDR2 as YFSETQ.

CDR3 region: CASSLLQGVTYYGYTF. The CDR3 DNA reads as TGTGCCAGCAGCTTGCTGCAGGGGGTAACCTACTATGGCTACACCTTC. This chain connects TRBV7-3 to TRBJ1-2; the match to TRBD1 covers 7 bases. Germline V gene data show CDR1 as SGHTA and CDR2 as FQGTGA. The CDR3 runs to 16 residues. Trimming at V came to 3 bases and at J to 3 bases, leaving 10 bases not matched to a gene.

This clonotype was seen a few times. The V call is TRBV5-5, the J call TRBJ2-7, with D possibly called TRBD1 or TRBD2 (5 bases each). The V end lost 8 bases, the J end lost 3 bases, and 24 bases lay between the germline ends. The germline gives CDR1 SGHKS, CDR2 YYEKEE (reference sequence). The CDR3 sequence is 16 residues long. CDR3 nucleotides: TGTGCCAGTCAGGCACTCCCCGGGACCGAGAACTACGAGCAGTACTTC. As protein: CASQALPGTENYEQYF.

This clonotype came up many times. This sequence joins TRBV6-4 and TRBJ2-2; the match to TRBD2 covers 14 bases. The CDR3 has 18 amino acids. The V segment lost 5 bases and the J segment 1 base; nucleotides outside the gene matches: 6. CDR1 MRHNA and CDR2 SNTAGT come from the germline V gene. The CDR3 here is CASSPGLAGEWNTGELFF. The CDR3, as DNA: TGTGCCAGCAGTCCGGGACTAGCGGGAGAATGGAACACCGGGGAGCTGTTTTTT.

V usage is TRBV7-8 and J usage is TRBJ1-5, with a possible D match to TRBD1 (5 bases). This CDR3 has 15 amino acids. The germline gives CDR1 SGHVS, CDR2 FQNEAQ. Trimming pared 6 bases from V and 6 bases from J, leaving 18 bases between. CDR3 sequence reads: CASSPPGRGTQPQHF. The CDR3 DNA is TGTGCCAGCAGTCCTCCGGGGCGGGGGACTCAGCCCCAGCATTTT.

The chain has TRBV20-1 and TRBJ2-1; TRBD2 matches at 7 bases. The CDR3 is 14 residues long. Germline loops: CDR1 DFQATT, CDR2 SNEGSKA (reference sequence). Trimming took 5 bases from V and 6 from J; bases not matched to a gene: 10. CDR3 region: CSAGGEKYPNEQFF. CDR3 DNA: TGCAGTGCTGGGGGGGAGAAGTACCCCAATGAGCAGTTCTTC.

This clonotype was seen at least ten times. The genes are TRBV5-5 and TRBJ2-1, with TRBD2 matching 9 bases. From germline, CDR1 is SGHKS and CDR2 YYEKEE (reference sequence). J was trimmed by 5 bases and V by 3 bases; bases with no gene match: 3. This CDR3 has 14 amino acids. DNA of the CDR3: TGTGCCAGCAGCTCCAGACTAGCGGACAATGAGCAGTTCTTC. This sequence encodes CASSSRLADNEQFF.

The sample holds a few counts of this clonotype. The CDR3 nucleotides read TGTGCCAGCAAGCGGGAAGAATTCACAGATACGCAGTATTTT. This sequence encodes CASKREEFTDTQYF. J is TRBJ2-3 and V is TRBV6-1, with 7 nucleotides matching TRBD2. Germline CDR1 reads MNHNS; CDR2 reads SASEGT. Trimming at V came to 7 bases and at J to 2 bases, leaving 6 bases not matched to a gene. The CDR3 spans 14 residues.

This clonotype was seen many times. The chain recombines TRBV19 with TRBJ2-7; tentative D call: TRBD1 (5 bases). Between the trimmed V and J ends, which lost 5 bases and 2 bases, there was a span of 13 bases. This CDR3 is 14 amino acids long. From germline, CDR1 is LNHDA and CDR2 SQIVND (reference sequence). As DNA, the CDR3 is TGTGCCAGTAGTGGAGACAGACAAACCTACGAGCAGTACTTC. Translation gives CASSGDRQTYEQYF.